The 2 T cell receptor beta chains below were found in one sample sequenced in a study of T-cell reconstitution after alpha-beta-depleted transplantation in children (dated by TCRdb to the mid-2010s). The library was generated by PCR. Sequencing was carried out with an Illumina HiSeq 2500. Molecular barcoding was employed in the preparation of TCR libraries, with unique molecular identifiers being used to normalize TCRbeta repertoire quantification. TCRdb cleaned the public reads at Q25 with fastp, built clones with MiXCR and kept in-frame beta chains. Rows are unified per CDR3 protein, each entry keeping the most common DNA and genes. The sample profile shows more than 300,000 distinct CDR3 sequences; roughly 16% of them were found once. The top ten hold approximately 38% of the sample. Sample treatment or condition, as interpreted from the label and publication: allogeneic hematopoietic cell transplantation with graft depleted of TCRalphabeta T cells and CD19 B cells.

The material was PBMCs, mostly from graft donor cells, obtained 360 days after TCRalphabeta/CD19-depleted stem cell transplant. All receptors come from a male patient aged 2-10 years who had a stem cell transplant for acute lymphoblastic leukemia, so the T cells may come from the graft donor.

This clonotype has at least ten counts. This chain joins TRBV9 and TRBJ2-2; D call uncertain. This CDR3 comprises 15 residues. Germline V lookup: CDR1 SGDLS, CDR2 YYNGEE. With 1 base removed from V and 1 base from J, the gap between germline ends came to 8 bases. The DNA for the CDR3 is TGTGCCAGCAGCGTAAGGCAGATGAACACCGGGGAGCTGTTTTTT. Its translation is CASSVRQMNTGELFF.

The rearrangement joins TRBV6-2 or TRBV6-3 to TRBJ2-3, with D possibly matching TRBD2 (5 bases). Germline V gives CDR1 MNHEY, CDR2 SVGEGT. CDR3 length: 14 amino acids. V dropped 7 bases and J dropped 2 bases, with 13 bases sitting between them. CDR3 DNA sequence: TGTGCCAGCACGGGCGGGCCACTCACAGATACGCAGTATTTT. Its translation is CASTGGPLTDTQYF.